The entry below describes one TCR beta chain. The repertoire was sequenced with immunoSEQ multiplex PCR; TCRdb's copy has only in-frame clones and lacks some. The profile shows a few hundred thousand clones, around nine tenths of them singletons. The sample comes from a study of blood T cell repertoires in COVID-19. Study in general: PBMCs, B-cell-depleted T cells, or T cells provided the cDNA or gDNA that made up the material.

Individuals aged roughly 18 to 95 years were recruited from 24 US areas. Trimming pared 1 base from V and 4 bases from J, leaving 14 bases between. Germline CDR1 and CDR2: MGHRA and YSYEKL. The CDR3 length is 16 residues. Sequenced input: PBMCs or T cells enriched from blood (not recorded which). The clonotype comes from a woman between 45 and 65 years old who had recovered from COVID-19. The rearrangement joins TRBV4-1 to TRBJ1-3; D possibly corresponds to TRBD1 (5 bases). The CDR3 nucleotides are TGCGCCAGCAGCCAAGGCGAGCGGGGCCGAGGAAACACCATATATTTT. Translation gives CASSQGERGRGNTIYF.